These 17 T cell receptor beta chains were all obtained from the same sample, sequenced in a study of blood T cell repertoires in COVID-19. Here immunoSEQ multiplex PCR was the method, and the copy in TCRdb shows in-frame clones only, minus some. Of fewer than 450,000 clones listed, approximately 88% are singletons. Sequenced input: peripheral blood. Receptors were obtained from a woman aged 50 to 60 with COVID-19, enrolled during active disease.

The V gene is TRBV7-9, the J gene TRBJ2-5, with TRBD1 matching over 9 bases. The J segment lost 2 bases and the V segment lost 8 bases, leaving 3 bases of the junction unmatched. This CDR3 has 13 residues. Germline CDR1 reads SEHNR; CDR2 reads FQNEAQ (reference sequence). The CDR3 DNA sequence: TGTGCCAGCTCCGACAGGGGGCAAGAGACCCAGTACTTC. Amino acids: CASSDRGQETQYF.

The chain uses TRBV7-2 and TRBJ2-5; 8 positions match TRBD2. V dropped 7 bases and J dropped 0; count of bases not matched to a gene: 10. This CDR3 is built from 16 residues. Germline V gene lookup returns CDR1 SGHTA and CDR2 FQGNSA. The CDR3 DNA reads TGTGCCAGCACCTACCCGCGGGGGGCCGACCAAGAGACCCAGTACTTC. It encodes CASTYPRGADQETQYF.

The CDR3 loop reads CASSLAGGDHGYTF. The CDR3 nucleotides are TGCGCCAGCAGCTTGGCAGGGGGCGATCATGGCTACACCTTC. The chain has TRBV5-1 and TRBJ1-2; TRBD1 matches at 8 bases. The V gene's germline CDR1 is SGHRS and CDR2 YFSETQ. V trimming: 0 bases; J trimming: 6 bases; junction bases outside the gene matches: 4. CDR3 length equals 14 residues. Drawing the rest from reference TRBV5-1 and TRBJ1-2, the complete variable domain is KAGVTQTPRYLIKTRGQQVTLSCSPISGHRSVSWYQQTPGQGLQFLFEYFSETQRNKGNFPGRFSGRQFSNSRSEMNVSTLELGDSALYLCASSLAGGDHGYTFGSGTRLTVV.

The V gene is TRBV18, the J gene TRBJ1-5, with D possibly TRBD1 on 5 matching bases. V was trimmed by 5 bases and J by 6 bases, leaving 20 bases between them. The CDR3 runs to 16 residues. CDR1 is KGHSH, CDR2 LQKENI, per germline. As DNA, the CDR3 is TGTGCCAGCTCAACTTCTATCCCTCGGGGGGGTCAGCCCCAGCATTTT. This translates into CASSTSIPRGGQPQHF.

The V call is TRBV20-1, the J call TRBJ1-1; 7 bases match TRBD1. Trimming removed 3 bases from V and 1 base from J; junction bases left unmatched: 8. CDR3 length equals 15 residues. Looked up from germline, CDR1 is DFQATT and CDR2 is SNEGSKA (reference sequence). CDR3 sequence: CSASGTARTNTEAFF. CDR3 nucleotides: TGCAGTGCTAGTGGGACAGCACGTACGAACACTGAAGCTTTCTTT.

The rearrangement uses TRBV12-3 or TRBV12-4 and TRBJ1-6; no reliable D call. The CDR3 spans 13 residues. V gave up 6 bases and J gave up 3 bases, with 6 bases separating them. This CDR3 is CASSPVYNSPLHF. As DNA, the CDR3 is TGTGCCAGCAGCCCCGTCTATAATTCACCCCTCCACTTT.

The chain has TRBV5-1 and TRBJ2-5; TRBD2 matches at 11 bases. J gave up 5 bases and V 0 bases, and 3 bases lay outside the gene matches. This CDR3 contains 15 residues. Germline V gene sequence: CDR1 SGHRS, CDR2 YFSETQ. CDR3 sequence: CASSLVASGGETQYF. In nucleotides, the CDR3 is TGCGCCAGCAGCTTGGTGGCTAGCGGGGGGGAGACCCAGTACTTC.

The chain employs TRBV5-6 and TRBJ2-1, with 7 bases fitting TRBD2. Trimming took 3 bases from V and 9 from J; bases not matched to a gene: 6. This CDR3 spans 13 amino acids. Per the germline V gene, CDR1 is SGHDT and CDR2 is YYEEEE. The CDR3 is CASSWERGLEQFF. The CDR3 region has the DNA TGTGCCAGCAGCTGGGAGCGGGGACTTGAGCAGTTCTTC. Variable domain in full (rest from reference TRBV5-6 and TRBJ2-1): DAGVTQSPTHLIKTRGQQVTLRCSPKSGHDTVSWYQQALGQGPQFIFQYYEEEERQRGNFPDRFSGHQFPNYSSELNVNALLLGDSALYLCASSWERGLEQFFGPGTRLTVL.

The gene calls are TRBV6-5 and TRBJ2-7; maybe TRBD1 (5 bases). The germline V gene has CDR1 MNHEY and CDR2 SVGAGI. This CDR3 spans 16 amino acids. The V gene lost 2 bases and the J gene lost 5 bases, with 19 bases spanning the gap. The CDR3 spells CASSYELSQGTDEQYF. The CDR3 bases are TGTGCCAGCAGTTACGAACTATCTCAGGGCACGGACGAGCAGTACTTC.

The chain carries TRBV13 and TRBJ1-1; D remains ambiguous. V lost 0 bases, J lost 10 bases, and 6 bases lay in between. CDR1 and CDR2 (germline): PRHDT, FYEKMQ (reference sequence). CDR3 length: 11 residues. CDR3 bases: TGTGCCAGCAGCTTAGGCCTAGGAGCTTTCTTT. It encodes CASSLGLGAFF.

CDR3 in DNA: TGCGCCAGCAGCCTCGGGCTAGCCCTCTCTGGGGCCAACGTCCTGACTTTC. Amino acid sequence: CASSLGLALSGANVLTF. This chain joins TRBV5-1 and TRBJ2-6; tentative D call: TRBD2 (5 bases). The CDR3 contains 17 residues. The germline V gene encodes CDR1 SGHRS and CDR2 YFSETQ. V lost 4 bases and J lost 0, with 14 bases in between.

The J gene is TRBJ1-1, the V gene TRBV11-1, with D unresolved. V was clipped by 1 base and J by 1 base, with 13 bases between them. The germline V gene encodes CDR1 SGHAT and CDR2 FQDESV (reference sequence). CDR3 length: 16 amino acids. CDR3 loop: CASSLDSLAGNTEAFF. CDR3 nucleotide sequence: TGTGCCAGCAGCTTAGACTCGCTAGCGGGGAACACTGAAGCTTTCTTT.

V gene TRBV7-4 combines with J gene TRBJ1-5; TRBD1 might be the D (5 bases). The V end was cut by 3 bases, the J end by 1 base, with 13 bases between. Germline lookup yields CDR1 SGHVT and CDR2 SQSDAQ. The CDR3 totals 16 residues. As DNA, the CDR3 is TGTGCCAGCAGCTTGCGGCGGGGGACGAGCAATCAGCCCCAGCATTTT. This encodes CASSLRRGTSNQPQHF. The variable domain in full, with the rest retrieved from reference TRBV7-4 and TRBJ1-5, is GAGVSQSPRYKVAKRGRDVALRCDSISGHVTLYWYRQTLGQGSEVLTYSQSDAQRDKSGRPSGRFSAERPERSVSTLKIQRTEQGDSAVYLCASSLRRGTSNQPQHFGDGTRLSIL.

The V call is TRBV6-2 or TRBV6-3, the J call TRBJ2-3; TRBD2 matches 9 bases. Germline CDR1 reads MNHEY; CDR2 reads SVGEGT. J gave up 4 bases and V 6 bases, and 5 bases lay outside the gene matches. This CDR3 contains 14 residues. The CDR3 protein is CASSPGTSPDTQYF. The CDR3 region has the DNA TGTGCCAGCAGCCCCGGGACTAGCCCAGATACGCAGTATTTT.

V and J are TRBV7-9 and TRBJ2-1; D perhaps matches TRBD2 (5 bases). Trimming removed 3 bases from V and 13 bases from J, with 16 bases in between. Germline V lookup: CDR1 SEHNR, CDR2 FQNEAQ (reference sequence). CDR3 size: 13 residues. CDR3 in amino acids: CASSFSAQKHQFF. The CDR3 nucleotides read TGTGCCAGCAGCTTTAGCGCCCAGAAACACCAGTTCTTC. The whole variable domain, filled in from reference TRBV7-9 and TRBJ2-1, reads DTGVSQNPRHKITKRGQNVTFRCDPISEHNRLYWYRQTLGQGPEFLTYFQNEAQLEKSRLLSDRFSAERPKGSFSTLEIQRTEQGDSAMYLCASSFSAQKHQFFGPGTRLTVL.

V and J are TRBV30 and TRBJ2-7; 8 bases are a match to TRBD1. This CDR3 has 13 residues. The V segment lost 5 bases and the J segment 3 bases; nucleotides outside the gene matches: 6. Germline values: CDR1 GTSNPN, CDR2 SVGIG (reference sequence). The CDR3 coding sequence is TGTGCCTGGGCGACCGGGACAGGCTACGAGCAGTACTTC. Protein sequence: CAWATGTGYEQYF.

This clone was seen just once. The rearrangement uses TRBV10-3 and TRBJ1-5; D gene uncertain. The germline V gene has CDR1 ENHRY and CDR2 SYGVKD. Trimming took off 4 bases at V and 0 bases at J, with 16 bases between the two ends. The CDR3 has 17 residues. Here the CDR3 DNA reads TGTGCCATCAGTGCTTCCAAACAGAGAAATAGCAATCAGCCCCAGCATTTT. Protein product: CAISASKQRNSNQPQHF.